This TCR beta chain was recovered during a study of PD-L1 blockade in urothelial cancer. Across the study: Most patients, about nine tenths of the roughly 30, were males with bladder-origin cancer. The median T cell count in blood samples was approximately 140,000.

Each patient contributed between 1 and 8 total time points of blood mononuclear cells, pretreatment and during treatment. Every PCR received spiked-in synthetic TCR analog templates. Measured with immunoSEQ multiplex PCR; TCRdb has only the in-frame clones, and not every one. The sample gives tens of thousands of clones, roughly 80% of which show up once; approximately 3.5% is in the top ten. V gave up 6 bases and J gave up 5 bases, with 14 bases separating them. The CDR3 runs to 14 residues. Germline CDR1 and CDR2: MDHEN and SYDVKM. The chain has TRBV28 and TRBJ2-1, with D tentatively TRBD1 (5 bases). The TCR originated in a man in his 70s with urothelial cancer. This specimen was PBMCs, taken around atezolizumab (anti-PD-L1) treatment. CDR3 protein: CASRRVIQDNEQFF. CDR3 sequence (DNA): TGTGCCAGCAGAAGAGTTATACAGGACAATGAGCAGTTCTTC.